The 8 T cell receptor beta chains below come from one sample, sequenced in a study of blood T cell repertoires in COVID-19. Libraries were prepared by immunoSEQ multiplex PCR; TCRdb keeps only in-frame clonotypes and omits some of them. The sample lists around 250,000 clones, over 80% seen once, with 0.95% to 1.5% in the top ten. The sequencing input was PBMCs or T cells enriched from blood (not recorded which). These receptors were taken from a human donor in a cohort exposed to, infected with or recovered from COVID-19 (not recorded which). The donor label of this sample is uncertain.

This chain joins TRBV5-1 and TRBJ1-1, with 8 nucleotides matching TRBD1. The ends lost 0 bases at V and 10 bases at J; junction bases unmatched: 8. The germline gives CDR1 SGHRS, CDR2 YFSETQ. This CDR3 has 14 amino acids. The CDR3 nucleotides are TGCGCCAGCAGCTTGGGGCAGGGGGCCCGTCGAGCTTTCTTT. Translation gives CASSLGQGARRAFF.

This chain connects TRBV19 to TRBJ2-5; 7 bases are shared with TRBD2. The V gene end was trimmed by 7 bases and the J gene end by 5 bases; junction bases not matched to a gene: 7. CDR1 is LNHDA and CDR2 is SQIVND in the germline V gene (reference sequence). The CDR3 contains 13 residues. CDR3 residues: CASKIAGNETQYF. The CDR3 DNA follows: TGTGCCAGTAAAATAGCGGGTAATGAGACCCAGTACTTC.

With respect to this clone: Different DNA sequences within this sample yield the same CDR3. The chain carries TRBV28 and TRBJ2-7; D ambiguous. The germline V gene encodes CDR1 MDHEN and CDR2 SYDVKM. Deletions cut 1 base from V and 3 bases from J, with 4 bases between. The CDR3 has 12 amino acids. The CDR3 reads CASSLSNYEQYF. Written as DNA, the CDR3 is TGTGCCAGCAGTTTATCCAACTACGAGCAGTACTTC.

The genes are TRBV5-1 and TRBJ2-1; TRBD2 matches 7 bases. Germline-derived CDR1 and CDR2 are SGHRS and YFSETQ. With V trimmed by 3 bases and J by 10 bases, 7 bases remained unmatched. This CDR3 is 13 amino acids long. The CDR3: CASSSQRDREQFF. The CDR3 nucleotides are TGCGCCAGCAGCTCCCAGCGGGACCGCGAGCAGTTCTTC.

This sequence joins TRBV2 and TRBJ1-5, with a weak D call TRBD1 (5 bases). CDR1 and CDR2 from the germline V gene are SNHLY and FYNNEI. Trimming cost V 5 bases and J 5 bases, with 16 bases left between them. The CDR3 is 15 residues long. The CDR3 DNA reads TGTGCCAGCAGTTACGGCAGGGATTTCTATCAGCCCCAGCATTTT. Encoded protein: CASSYGRDFYQPQHF.

The chain combines TRBV10-3 with TRBJ2-1, with a possible D match to TRBD1 (6 bases). V was trimmed by 5 bases and J by 10 bases, leaving 12 bases between them. Per the germline V gene, CDR1 is ENHRY and CDR2 is SYGVKD. The CDR3 is 12 amino acids. This CDR3 reads CAISKTGREQFF. In nucleotides, the CDR3 is TGTGCCATCAGTAAAACAGGGCGAGAGCAGTTCTTC.

This chain joins TRBV5-5 and TRBJ2-5, with D perhaps matching TRBD2 (6 bases). The germline V gene encodes CDR1 SGHKS and CDR2 YYEKEE (reference sequence). Trimming took off 4 bases at V and 4 bases at J, with 14 bases between the two ends. The CDR3 is 14 amino acids. CDR3: CASSRAQGGETQYF. The CDR3 nucleotides read TGTGCCAGCAGCCGGGCCCAGGGAGGAGAGACCCAGTACTTC.

The chain employs TRBV4-1 and TRBJ1-5, with 9 bases that match TRBD1. J gave up 0 bases and V 4 bases, and 7 bases lay outside the gene matches. Germline CDR1 reads MGHRA; CDR2 reads YSYEKL. The CDR3 runs to 17 residues. CDR3 DNA: TGCGCCAGCAGCCCGACAGGGGGATCCAATAGCAATCAGCCCCAGCATTTT. Its translation is CASSPTGGSNSNQPQHF.